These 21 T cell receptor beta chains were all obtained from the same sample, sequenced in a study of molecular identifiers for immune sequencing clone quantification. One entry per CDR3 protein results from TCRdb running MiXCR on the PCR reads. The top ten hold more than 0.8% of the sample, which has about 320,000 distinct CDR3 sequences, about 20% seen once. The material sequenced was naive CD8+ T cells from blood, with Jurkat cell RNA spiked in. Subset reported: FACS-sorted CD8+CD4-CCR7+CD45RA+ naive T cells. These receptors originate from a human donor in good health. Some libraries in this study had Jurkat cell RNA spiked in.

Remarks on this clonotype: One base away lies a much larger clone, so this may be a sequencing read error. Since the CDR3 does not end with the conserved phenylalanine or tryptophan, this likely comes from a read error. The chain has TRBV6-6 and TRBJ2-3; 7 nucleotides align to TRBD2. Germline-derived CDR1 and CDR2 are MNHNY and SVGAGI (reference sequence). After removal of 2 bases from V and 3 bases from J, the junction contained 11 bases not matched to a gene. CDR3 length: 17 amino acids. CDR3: CASSYLPSGGRTDTQYS. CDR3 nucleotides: TGTGCCAGCAGTTACCTTCCCTCGGGGGGTCGGACAGATACGCAGTATTCT.

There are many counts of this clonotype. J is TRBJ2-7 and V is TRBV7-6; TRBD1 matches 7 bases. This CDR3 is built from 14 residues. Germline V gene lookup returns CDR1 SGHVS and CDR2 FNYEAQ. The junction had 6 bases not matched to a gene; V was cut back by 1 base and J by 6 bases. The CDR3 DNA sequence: TGTGCCAGCAGCTTAGGGACAGGAGTAAGCGAGCAGTACTTC. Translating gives CASSLGTGVSEQYF.

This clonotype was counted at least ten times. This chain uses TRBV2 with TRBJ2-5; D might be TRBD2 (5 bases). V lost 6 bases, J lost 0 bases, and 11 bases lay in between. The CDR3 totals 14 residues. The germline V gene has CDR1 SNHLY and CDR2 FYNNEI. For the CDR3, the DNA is TGTGCCAGCAGGACCGGAGGCAACCAAGAGACCCAGTACTTC. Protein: CASRTGGNQETQYF.

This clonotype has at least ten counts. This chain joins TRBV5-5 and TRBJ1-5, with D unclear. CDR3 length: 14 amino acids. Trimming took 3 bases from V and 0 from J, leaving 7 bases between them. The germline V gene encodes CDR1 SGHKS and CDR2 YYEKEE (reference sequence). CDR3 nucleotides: TGTGCCAGCAGCTGGAGTAATAGCAATCAGCCCCAGCATTTT. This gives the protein CASSWSNSNQPQHF.

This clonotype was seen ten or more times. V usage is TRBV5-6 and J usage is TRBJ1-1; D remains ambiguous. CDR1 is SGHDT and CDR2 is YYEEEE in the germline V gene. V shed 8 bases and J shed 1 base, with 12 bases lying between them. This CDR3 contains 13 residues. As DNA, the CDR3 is TGTGCCAGTAACGACGCAGGGAACACTGAAGCTTTCTTT. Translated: CASNDAGNTEAFF.

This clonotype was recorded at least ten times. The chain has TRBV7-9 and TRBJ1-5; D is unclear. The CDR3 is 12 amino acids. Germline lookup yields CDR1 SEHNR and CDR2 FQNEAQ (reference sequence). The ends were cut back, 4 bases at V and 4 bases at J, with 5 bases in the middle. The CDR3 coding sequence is TGTGCCAGCAGCTCGGGGAATCAGCCCCAGCATTTT. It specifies CASSSGNQPQHF.

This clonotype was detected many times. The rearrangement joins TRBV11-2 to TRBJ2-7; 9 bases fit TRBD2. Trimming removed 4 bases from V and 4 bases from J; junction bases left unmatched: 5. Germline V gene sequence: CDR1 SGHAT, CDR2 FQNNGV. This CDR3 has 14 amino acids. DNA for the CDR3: TGTGCCAGCAGCTCGGCGGGGGGGCCGTACGAGCAGTACTTC. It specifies CASSSAGGPYEQYF. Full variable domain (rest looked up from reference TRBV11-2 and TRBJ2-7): EAGVAQSPRYKIIEKRQSVAFWCNPISGHATLYWYQQILGQGPKLLIQFQNNGVVDDSQLPKDRFSAERLKGVDSTLKIQPAKLEDSAVYLCASSSAGGPYEQYFGPGTRLTVT.

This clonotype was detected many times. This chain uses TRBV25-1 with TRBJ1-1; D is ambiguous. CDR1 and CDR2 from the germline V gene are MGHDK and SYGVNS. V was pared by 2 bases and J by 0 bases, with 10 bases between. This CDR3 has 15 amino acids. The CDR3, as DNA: TGTGCCAGCAGTGAAGTAGACACTCTGAACACTGAAGCTTTCTTT. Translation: CASSEVDTLNTEAFF.

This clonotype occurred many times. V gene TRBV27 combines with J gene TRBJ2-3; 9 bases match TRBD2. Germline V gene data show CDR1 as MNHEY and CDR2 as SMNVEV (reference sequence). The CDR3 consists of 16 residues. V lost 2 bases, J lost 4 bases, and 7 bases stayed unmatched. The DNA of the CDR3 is TGTGCCAGCAGTTTAGTCCCAGCGGGAGGACCAGATACGCAGTATTTT. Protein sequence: CASSLVPAGGPDTQYF.

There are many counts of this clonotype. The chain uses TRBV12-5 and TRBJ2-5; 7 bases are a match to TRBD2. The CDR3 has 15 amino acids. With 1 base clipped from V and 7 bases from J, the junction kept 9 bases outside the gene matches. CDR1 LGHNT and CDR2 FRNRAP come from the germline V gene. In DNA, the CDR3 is TGTGCTAGTGGTTTGGATGAAGCGGGAATGGTGACCCAGTACTTC. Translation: CASGLDEAGMVTQYF.

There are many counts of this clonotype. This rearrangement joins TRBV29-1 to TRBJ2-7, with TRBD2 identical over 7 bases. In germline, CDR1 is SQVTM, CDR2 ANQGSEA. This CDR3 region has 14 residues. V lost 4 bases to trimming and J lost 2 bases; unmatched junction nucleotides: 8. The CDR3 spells CSVAVSGVTYEQYF. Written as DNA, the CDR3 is TGCAGCGTTGCGGTGAGCGGGGTTACCTACGAGCAGTACTTC.

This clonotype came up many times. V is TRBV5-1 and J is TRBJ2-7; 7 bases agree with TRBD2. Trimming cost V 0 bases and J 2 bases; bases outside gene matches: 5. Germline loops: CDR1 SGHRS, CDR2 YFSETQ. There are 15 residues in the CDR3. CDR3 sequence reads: CASSLDAGVPYEQYF. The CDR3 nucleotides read TGCGCCAGCAGCTTGGACGCGGGGGTTCCCTACGAGCAGTACTTC.

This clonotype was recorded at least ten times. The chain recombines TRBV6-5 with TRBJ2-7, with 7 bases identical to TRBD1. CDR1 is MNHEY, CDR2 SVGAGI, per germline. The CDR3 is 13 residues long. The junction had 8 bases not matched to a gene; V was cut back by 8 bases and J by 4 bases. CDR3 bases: TGTGCCAGCGCTCCGGGACAGACGTACGAGCAGTACTTC. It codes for CASAPGQTYEQYF.

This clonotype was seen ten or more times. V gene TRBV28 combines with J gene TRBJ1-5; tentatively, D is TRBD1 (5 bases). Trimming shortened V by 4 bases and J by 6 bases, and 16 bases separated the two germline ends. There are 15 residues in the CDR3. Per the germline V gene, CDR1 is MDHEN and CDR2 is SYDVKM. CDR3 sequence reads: CASSSDGDGGQPQHF. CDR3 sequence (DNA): TGTGCCAGCAGTTCGGACGGGGATGGGGGTCAGCCCCAGCATTTT.

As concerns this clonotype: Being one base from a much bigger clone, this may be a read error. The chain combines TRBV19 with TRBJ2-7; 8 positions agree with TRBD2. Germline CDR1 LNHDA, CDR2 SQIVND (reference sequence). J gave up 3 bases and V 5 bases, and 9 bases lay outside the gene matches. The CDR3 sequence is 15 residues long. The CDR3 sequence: CASSSGGGTFYEQYF. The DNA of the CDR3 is TGTGCCAGTAGTTCTGGCGGGGGGACCTTCTACGAGCAGTACTTC.

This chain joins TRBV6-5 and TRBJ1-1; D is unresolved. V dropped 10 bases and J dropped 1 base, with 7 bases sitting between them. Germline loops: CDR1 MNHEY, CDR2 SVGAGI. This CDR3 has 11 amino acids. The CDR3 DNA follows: TGTGCCACGCATACGAACACTGAAGCTTTCTTT. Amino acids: CATHTNTEAFF.

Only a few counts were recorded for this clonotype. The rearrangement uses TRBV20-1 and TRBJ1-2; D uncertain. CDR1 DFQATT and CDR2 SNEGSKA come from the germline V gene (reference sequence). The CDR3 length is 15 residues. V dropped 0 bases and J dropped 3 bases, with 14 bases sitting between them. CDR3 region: CSARESGRTDYGYTF. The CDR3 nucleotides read TGCAGTGCTAGAGAATCCGGACGGACCGACTATGGCTACACCTTC.

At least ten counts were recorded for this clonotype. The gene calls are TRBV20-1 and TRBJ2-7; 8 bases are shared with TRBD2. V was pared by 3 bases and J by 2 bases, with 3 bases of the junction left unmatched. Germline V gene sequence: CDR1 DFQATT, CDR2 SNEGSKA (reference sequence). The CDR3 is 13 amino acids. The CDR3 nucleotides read TGCAGTGCTAGGGCGGGGGGTACCTACGAGCAGTACTTC. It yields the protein CSARAGGTYEQYF.

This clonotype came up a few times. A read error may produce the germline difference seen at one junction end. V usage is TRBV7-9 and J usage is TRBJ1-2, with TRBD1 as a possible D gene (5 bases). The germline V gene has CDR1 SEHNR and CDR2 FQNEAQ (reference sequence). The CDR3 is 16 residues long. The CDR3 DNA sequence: TGTGCCAGCAGCTTATTATCCATGACAGCTAACTATGGCTGCACCTTC. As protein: CASSLLSMTANYGCTF.

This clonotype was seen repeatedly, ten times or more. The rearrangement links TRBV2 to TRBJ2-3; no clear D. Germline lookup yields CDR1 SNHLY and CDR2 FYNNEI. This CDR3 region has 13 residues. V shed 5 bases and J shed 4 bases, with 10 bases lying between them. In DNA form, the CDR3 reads TGTGCCAGCAGTCCGAAACTCGCAGATACGCAGTATTTT. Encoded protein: CASSPKLADTQYF. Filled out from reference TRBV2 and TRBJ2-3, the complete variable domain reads EPEVTQTPSHQVTQMGQEVILRCVPISNHLYFYWYRQILGQKVEFLVSFYNNEISEKSEIFDDQFSVERPDGSNFTLKIRSTKLEDSAMYFCASSPKLADTQYFGPGTRLTVL.

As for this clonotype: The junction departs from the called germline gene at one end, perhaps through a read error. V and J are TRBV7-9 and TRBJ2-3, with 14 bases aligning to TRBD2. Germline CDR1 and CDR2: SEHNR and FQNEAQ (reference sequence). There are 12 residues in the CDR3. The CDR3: CASSGGTSGSFF. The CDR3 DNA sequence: TGTGCCAGCAGCGGAGGGACTAGCGGGAGTTTTTTT.